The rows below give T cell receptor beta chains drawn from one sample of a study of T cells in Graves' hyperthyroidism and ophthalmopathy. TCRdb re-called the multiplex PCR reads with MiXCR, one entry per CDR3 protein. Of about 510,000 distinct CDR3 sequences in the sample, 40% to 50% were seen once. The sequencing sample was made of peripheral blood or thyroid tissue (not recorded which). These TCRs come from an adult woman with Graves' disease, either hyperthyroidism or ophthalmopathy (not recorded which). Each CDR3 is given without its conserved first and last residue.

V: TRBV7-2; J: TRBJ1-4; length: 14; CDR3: ASSLRGGATNEKLF
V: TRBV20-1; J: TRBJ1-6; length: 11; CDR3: SARVQNNSPLH
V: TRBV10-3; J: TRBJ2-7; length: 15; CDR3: AISASQAGGRSYEQY
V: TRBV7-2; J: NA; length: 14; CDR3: ASSLEEGGRLNEQF
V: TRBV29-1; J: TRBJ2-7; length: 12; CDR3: SVEWRLAGDEQY
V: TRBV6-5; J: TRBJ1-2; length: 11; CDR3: ASSYSSYYGYT
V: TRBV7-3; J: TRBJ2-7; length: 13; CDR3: ASSLVRTGHYEQY
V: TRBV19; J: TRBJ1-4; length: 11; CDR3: ASSFGQGEKLF
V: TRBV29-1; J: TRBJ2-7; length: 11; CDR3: SVEGASYYEQY
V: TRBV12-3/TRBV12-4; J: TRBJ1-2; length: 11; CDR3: ASTQTGNYGYT
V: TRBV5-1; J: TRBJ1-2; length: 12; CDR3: ASSLAEGNYGYT
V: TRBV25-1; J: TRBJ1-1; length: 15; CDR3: ACNAQMGGRMNTEAF
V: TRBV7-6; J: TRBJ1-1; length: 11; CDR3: ASSQEVNTEAF
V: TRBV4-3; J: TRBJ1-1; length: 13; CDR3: ASSQDWGYGTEAF
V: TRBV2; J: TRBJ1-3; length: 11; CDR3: ASRESPGNTIY
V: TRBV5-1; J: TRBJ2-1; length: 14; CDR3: ASSPYGQGAYNEQF
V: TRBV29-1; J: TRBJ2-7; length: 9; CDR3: TLAGTYEQY
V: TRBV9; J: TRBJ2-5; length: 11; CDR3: ASTPGLQETQY
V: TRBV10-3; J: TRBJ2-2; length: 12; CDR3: AISEAGAGGELF
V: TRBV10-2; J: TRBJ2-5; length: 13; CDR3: ASSRGSGVEETQY
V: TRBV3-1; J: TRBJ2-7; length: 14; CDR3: ASSLGLAGLSYEQY
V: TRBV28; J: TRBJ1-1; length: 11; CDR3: ASSQIMNTEAF
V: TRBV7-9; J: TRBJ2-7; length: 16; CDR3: ASRRPGTSGRAGYEQY
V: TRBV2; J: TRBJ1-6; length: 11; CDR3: ASSGAGDPPLH
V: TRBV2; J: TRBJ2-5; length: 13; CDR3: ASSESESNNQPQY
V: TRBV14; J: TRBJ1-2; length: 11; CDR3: ASSPRVRDGYT
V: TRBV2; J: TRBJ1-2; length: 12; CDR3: ASKGGLANCGYT
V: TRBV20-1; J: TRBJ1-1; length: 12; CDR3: SARAPDREGRAF
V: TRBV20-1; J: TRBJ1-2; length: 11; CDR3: SASISGGDGYT
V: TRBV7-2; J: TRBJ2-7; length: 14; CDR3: ASSLAFGTSTYEQY
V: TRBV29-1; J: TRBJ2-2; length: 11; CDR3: SGYEGGIGELF
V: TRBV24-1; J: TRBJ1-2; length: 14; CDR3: ATSDRGQARHYGYT
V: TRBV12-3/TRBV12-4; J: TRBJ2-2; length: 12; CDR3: ASSDRANTGELF
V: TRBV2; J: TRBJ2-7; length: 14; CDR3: ASSDRNDHISYEQY
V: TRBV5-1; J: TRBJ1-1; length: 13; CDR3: ASSLVGGSGTEAF
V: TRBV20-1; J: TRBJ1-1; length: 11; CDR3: SASRQGNTEAF
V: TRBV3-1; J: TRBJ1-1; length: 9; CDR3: ASSQAGEAF
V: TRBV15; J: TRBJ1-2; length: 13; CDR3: ATSRESMRDDGYT
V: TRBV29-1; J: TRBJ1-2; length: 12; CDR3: SVENRGPTLGYT
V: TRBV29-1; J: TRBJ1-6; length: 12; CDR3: SARLNRDNSPLH
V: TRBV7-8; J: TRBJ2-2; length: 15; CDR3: ASSSLLGTGNTGELF
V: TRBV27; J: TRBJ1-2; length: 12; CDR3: ASSRMGQNYGYT
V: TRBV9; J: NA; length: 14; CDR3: ASSPLAGGPGETQY
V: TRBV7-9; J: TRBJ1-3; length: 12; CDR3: ASGDTSSGNTIY
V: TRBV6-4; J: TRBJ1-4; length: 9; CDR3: ASSYLGKLF
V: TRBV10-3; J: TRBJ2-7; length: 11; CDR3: AISEFRDYEQY
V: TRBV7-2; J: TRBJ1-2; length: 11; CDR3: ASSPDAGRGYT
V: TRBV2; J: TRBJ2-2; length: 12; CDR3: ASYRGANTGELF
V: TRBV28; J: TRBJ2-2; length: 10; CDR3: AGQLNTGELF
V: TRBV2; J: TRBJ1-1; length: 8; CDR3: ASSYTEAF
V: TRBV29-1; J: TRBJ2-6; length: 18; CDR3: SVEGRFRRAVSSGANVLT
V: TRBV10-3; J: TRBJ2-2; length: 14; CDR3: AIKIDRGEGTGELF
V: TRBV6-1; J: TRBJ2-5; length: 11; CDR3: ASRRASGETQY
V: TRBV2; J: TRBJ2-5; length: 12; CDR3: ASSWGSRGETQY